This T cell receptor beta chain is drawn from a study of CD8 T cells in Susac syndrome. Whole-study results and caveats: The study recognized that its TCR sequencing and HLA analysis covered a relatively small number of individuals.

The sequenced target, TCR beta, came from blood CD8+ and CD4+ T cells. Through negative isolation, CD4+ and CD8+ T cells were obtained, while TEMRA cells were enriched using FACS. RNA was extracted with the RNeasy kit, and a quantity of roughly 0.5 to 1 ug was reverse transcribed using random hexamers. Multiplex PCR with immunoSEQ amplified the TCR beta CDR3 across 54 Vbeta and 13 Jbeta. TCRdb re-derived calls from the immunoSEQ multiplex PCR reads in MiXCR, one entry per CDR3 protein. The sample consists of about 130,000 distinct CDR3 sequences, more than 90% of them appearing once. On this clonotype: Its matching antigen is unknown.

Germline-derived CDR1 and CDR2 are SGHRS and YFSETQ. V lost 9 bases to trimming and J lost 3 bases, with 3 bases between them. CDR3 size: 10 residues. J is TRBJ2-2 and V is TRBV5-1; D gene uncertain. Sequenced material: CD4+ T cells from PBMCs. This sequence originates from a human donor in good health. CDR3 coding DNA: TGCGCCACCGACACCGGGGAGCTGTTTTTT. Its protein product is CATDTGELFF.